The 4 T cell receptor beta chains below all came from one sample that was sequenced in a study of T cells after yellow fever vaccination. One entry per CDR3 protein results from TCRdb running MiXCR on the 5' RACE reads. The sample has fewer than 350,000 distinct CDR3 sequences; 8.7% are singletons. This specimen consisted of PBMCs, obtained on the day of the first yellow fever vaccination. The receptors here all came from a man between 18 and 35 years old who received the YFV17D yellow fever vaccine.

This clonotype appeared a few times. The V gene is TRBV4-2, the J gene TRBJ2-2; 7 bases fit TRBD2. This CDR3 comprises 14 residues. Germline V CDR1 and CDR2: LGHNA, YNFKEQ. V lost 3 bases, J lost 4 bases, and 2 bases stayed unmatched. Here the CDR3 reads CASSQGGVTGELFF. The DNA of the CDR3 is TGTGCCAGCAGCCAGGGGGGGGTCACCGGGGAGCTGTTTTTT.

The gene calls are TRBV7-6 and TRBJ2-5; 13 bases are a match to TRBD2. The V gene's germline CDR1 is SGHVS and CDR2 FNYEAQ. The CDR3 runs 17 residues. With V trimmed by 4 bases and J by 5 bases, 10 bases remained unmatched. The CDR3 region has the DNA TGTGCCAGCAGCTCAACGAAACTAGCGGGGGGGGACGAGACCCAGTACTTC. Protein: CASSSTKLAGGDETQYF.

This clonotype was observed at least ten times. The chain recombines TRBV4-3 with TRBJ2-3, with D unresolved. The CDR3 is 16 amino acids. CDR1 is LGHNA, CDR2 YSLEER, per germline. V lost 4 bases and J 1 base, leaving 15 bases between the germline ends. The CDR3 region is CASSPGARLGTDTQYF. CDR3 DNA sequence: TGCGCCAGCAGCCCCGGCGCACGGTTGGGCACAGATACGCAGTATTTT.

This clonotype was detected ten times or more. This chain uses TRBV7-2 with TRBJ1-1, with D tentatively TRBD1 (5 bases). There are 14 residues in the CDR3. In germline, CDR1 is SGHTA, CDR2 FQGNSA. V was trimmed by 5 bases and J by 1 base, leaving 11 bases between them. The CDR3 spells CASSPGPPNTEAFF. The DNA of the CDR3 is TGTGCCAGCAGCCCGGGACCCCCGAACACTGAAGCTTTCTTT.